The clone carrying this T cell receptor (beta chain) was recorded a few times. Its target is not known. Germline CDR1 LGHNA, CDR2 YNFKEQ. The CDR3 is 14 residues long. Trimming cost V 2 bases and J 10 bases; bases outside gene matches: 4. The data belong to a study of identical twins. Whole-study findings and limits: Insertion counts were lower in abundant cord blood beta clonotypes, a trend that memory repertoires did not show.

All donors were healthy Caucasians. TCRdb re-called the 5' RACE reads through MiXCR, storing one row per CDR3 protein. The repertoire holds a few hundred thousand distinct CDR3 sequences, with more than 9% as singletons. This same sample was also part of a study on yellow fever vaccine responses in identical twins.

The receptor comes from a woman aged 18-35 years in good health. Sequencing was carried out using PBMCs. The chain joins TRBV4-2 to TRBJ2-1; 11 bases fit TRBD2. DNA of the CDR3: TGTGCCAGCAGCCAACTAGCGGGAGGTCAGGAGCAGTTCTTC. Translation: CASSQLAGGQEQFF.